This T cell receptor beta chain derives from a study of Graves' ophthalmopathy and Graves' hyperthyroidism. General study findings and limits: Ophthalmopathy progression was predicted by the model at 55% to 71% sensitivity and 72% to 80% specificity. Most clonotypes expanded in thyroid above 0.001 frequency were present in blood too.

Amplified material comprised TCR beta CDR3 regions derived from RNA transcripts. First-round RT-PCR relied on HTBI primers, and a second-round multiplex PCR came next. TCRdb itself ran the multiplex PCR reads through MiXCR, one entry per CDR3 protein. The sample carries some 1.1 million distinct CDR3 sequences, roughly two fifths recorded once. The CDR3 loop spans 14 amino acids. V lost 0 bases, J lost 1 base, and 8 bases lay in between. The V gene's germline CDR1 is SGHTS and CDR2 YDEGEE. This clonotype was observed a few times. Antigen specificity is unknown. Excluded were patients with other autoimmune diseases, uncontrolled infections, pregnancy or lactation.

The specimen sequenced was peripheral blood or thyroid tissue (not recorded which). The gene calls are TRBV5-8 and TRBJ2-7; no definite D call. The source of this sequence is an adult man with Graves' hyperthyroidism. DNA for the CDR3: TGTGCCAGCAGCTTGGTTTGGGATTCCTACGAGCAGTACTTC. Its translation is CASSLVWDSYEQYF.